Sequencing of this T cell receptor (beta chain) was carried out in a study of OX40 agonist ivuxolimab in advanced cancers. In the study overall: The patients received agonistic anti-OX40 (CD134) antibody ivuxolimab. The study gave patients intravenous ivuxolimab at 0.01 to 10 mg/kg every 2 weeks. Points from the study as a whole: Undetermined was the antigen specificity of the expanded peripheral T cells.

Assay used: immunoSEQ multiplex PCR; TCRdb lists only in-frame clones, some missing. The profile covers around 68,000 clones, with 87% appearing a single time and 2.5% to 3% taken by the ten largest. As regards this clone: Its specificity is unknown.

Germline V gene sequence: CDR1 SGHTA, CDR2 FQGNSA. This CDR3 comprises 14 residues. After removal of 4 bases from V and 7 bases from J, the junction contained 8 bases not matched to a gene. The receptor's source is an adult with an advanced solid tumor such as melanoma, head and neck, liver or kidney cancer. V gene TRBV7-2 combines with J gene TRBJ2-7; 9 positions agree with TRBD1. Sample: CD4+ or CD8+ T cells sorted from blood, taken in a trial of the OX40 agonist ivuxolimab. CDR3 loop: CASSSQGARGEQYF. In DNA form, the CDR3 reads TGTGCCAGCAGCTCACAGGGGGCGCGGGGAGAGCAGTACTTC.